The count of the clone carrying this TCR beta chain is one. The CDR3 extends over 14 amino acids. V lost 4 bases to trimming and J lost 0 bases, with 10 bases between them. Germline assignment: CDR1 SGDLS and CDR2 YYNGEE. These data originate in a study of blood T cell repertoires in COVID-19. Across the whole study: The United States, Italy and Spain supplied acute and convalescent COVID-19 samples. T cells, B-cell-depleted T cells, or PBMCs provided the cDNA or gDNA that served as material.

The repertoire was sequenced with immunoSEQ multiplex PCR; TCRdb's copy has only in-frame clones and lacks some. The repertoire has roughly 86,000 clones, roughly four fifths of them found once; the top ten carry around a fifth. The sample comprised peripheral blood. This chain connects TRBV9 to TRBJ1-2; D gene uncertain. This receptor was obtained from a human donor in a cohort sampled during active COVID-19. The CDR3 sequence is CASSRRVANYGYTF. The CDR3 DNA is TGTGCCAGCAGCAGGAGAGTAGCTAACTATGGCTACACCTTC.